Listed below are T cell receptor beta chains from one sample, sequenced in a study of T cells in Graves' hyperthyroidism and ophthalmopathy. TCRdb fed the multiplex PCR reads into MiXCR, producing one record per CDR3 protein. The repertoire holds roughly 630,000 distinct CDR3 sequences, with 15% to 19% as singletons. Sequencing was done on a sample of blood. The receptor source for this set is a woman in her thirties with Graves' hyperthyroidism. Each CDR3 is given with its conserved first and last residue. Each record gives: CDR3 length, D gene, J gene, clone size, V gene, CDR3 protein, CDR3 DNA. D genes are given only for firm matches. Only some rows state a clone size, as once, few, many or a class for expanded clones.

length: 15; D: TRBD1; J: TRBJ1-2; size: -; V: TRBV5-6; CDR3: CASSHRDRALYDYTF; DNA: TGTGCCAGCAGCCATAGGGACAGAGCCTTATATGACTACACCTTC
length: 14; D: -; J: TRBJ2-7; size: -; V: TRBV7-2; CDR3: CASSLLRETYEQYF; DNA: TGTGCCAGCAGCTTATTGCGGGAAACCTACGAGCAGTACTTC
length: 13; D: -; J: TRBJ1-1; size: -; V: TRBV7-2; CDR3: CASSPEGNTEAFF; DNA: TGTGCCAGCAGCCCGGAGGGCAACACTGAAGCTTTCTTT
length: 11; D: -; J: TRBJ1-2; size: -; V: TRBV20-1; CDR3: CSASRGNGYTF; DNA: TGCAGTGCTAGCAGGGGCAATGGCTACACCTTC
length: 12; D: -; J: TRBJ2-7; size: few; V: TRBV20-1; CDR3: CSAGRRVGEQYF; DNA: TGCAGTGCCGGACGCAGGGTAGGTGAGCAGTACTTC
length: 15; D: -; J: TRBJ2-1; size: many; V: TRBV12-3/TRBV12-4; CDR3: CASTSGGRSYNEQFF; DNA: TGTGCCAGCACTTCAGGGGGGAGATCCTACAATGAGCAGTTCTTC
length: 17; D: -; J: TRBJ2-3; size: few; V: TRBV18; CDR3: CASSPTSTSPSTDTQYF; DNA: TGTGCCAGCTCACCTACCTCCACTAGCCCTAGCACAGATACGCAGTATTTT
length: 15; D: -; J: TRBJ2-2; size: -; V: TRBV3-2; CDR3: CASSQFGRHTGELFF; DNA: TGTGCCAGCAGCCAATTCGGCAGACACACCGGGGAGCTGTTTTTT
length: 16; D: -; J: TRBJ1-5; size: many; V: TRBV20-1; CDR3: CSAISDRTYSNQPQHF; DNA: TGCAGTGCTATATCCGACAGGACCTATAGCAATCAGCCCCAGCATTTT
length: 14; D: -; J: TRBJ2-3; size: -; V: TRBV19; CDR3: CASSIGGVADTQYF; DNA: TGTGCCAGTAGTATTGGGGGAGTCGCAGATACGCAGTATTTT
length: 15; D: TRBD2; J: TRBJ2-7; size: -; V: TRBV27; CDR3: CASSSQGLASYEQYF; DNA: TGTGCCAGCAGTTCACAGGGACTAGCCTCCTACGAGCAGTACTTC
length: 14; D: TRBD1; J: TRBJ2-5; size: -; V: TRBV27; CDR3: CASSGDRRQETQYF; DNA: TGTGCCAGCAGTGGGGACAGGAGACAAGAGACCCAGTACTTC
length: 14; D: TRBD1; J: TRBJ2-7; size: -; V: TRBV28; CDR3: CASIRDRVSYEQYF; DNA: TGTGCCAGCATCCGGGACAGGGTCTCCTACGAGCAGTACTTC
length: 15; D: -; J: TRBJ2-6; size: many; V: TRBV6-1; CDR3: CASSWTDSGANVLTF; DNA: TGTGCCAGCAGCTGGACAGATTCTGGGGCCAACGTCCTGACTTTC
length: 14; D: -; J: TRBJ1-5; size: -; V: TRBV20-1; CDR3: CSARSGGSDQPQHF; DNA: TGCAGTGCTAGATCGGGGGGCTCGGATCAGCCCCAGCATTTT
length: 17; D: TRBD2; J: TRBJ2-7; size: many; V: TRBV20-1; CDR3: CSARPRWTSGRWYEQYF; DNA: TGCAGTGCTAGGCCTAGGTGGACTAGCGGGAGGTGGTACGAGCAGTACTTC
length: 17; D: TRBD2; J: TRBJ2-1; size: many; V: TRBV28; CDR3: CASSFISGISSYNEQFF; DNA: TGTGCCAGCAGTTTCATTAGCGGGATCAGCTCCTACAATGAGCAGTTCTTC
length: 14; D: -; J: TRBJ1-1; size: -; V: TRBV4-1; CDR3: CASSQDEGNTEAFF; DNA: TGCGCCAGCAGCCAAGATGAGGGGAACACTGAAGCTTTCTTT
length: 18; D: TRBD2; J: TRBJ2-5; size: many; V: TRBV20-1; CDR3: CSAPTQSGTSGSWETQYF; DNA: TGCAGTGCGCCTACCCAAAGCGGGACTAGCGGGAGCTGGGAGACCCAGTACTTC
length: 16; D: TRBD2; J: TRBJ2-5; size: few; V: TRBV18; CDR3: CASSPWSGGPRETQYF; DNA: TGTGCCAGCTCACCGTGGTCGGGAGGGCCGAGAGAGACCCAGTACTTC
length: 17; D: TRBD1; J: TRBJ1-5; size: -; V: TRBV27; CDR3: CASSFRAGQAAGQPQHF; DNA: TGTGCCAGCAGTTTCAGAGCCGGACAGGCTGCGGGTCAGCCCCAGCATTTT
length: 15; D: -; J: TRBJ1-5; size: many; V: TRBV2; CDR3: CASTGQTFSNQPQHF; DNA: TGTGCCAGCACTGGACAGACCTTTAGCAATCAGCCCCAGCATTTT
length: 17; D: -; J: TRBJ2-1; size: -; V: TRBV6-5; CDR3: CASSYPPGRTPYNEQFF; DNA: TGTGCCAGCAGTTACCCGCCGGGACGTACCCCCTACAATGAGCAGTTCTTC
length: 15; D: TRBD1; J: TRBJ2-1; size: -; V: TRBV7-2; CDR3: CASSLQGAIGNEQFF; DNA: TGTGCCAGCAGCTTACAGGGGGCGATAGGCAATGAGCAGTTCTTC
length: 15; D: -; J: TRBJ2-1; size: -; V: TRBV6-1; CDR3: CASSRAPSSYNEQFF; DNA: TGTGCCAGCAGTAGAGCCCCTAGCAGTTACAATGAGCAGTTCTTC
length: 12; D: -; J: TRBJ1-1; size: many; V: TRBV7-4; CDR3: CARTSRGLRAFF; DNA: TGTGCCAGGACCAGTAGGGGACTCAGGGCTTTCTTT
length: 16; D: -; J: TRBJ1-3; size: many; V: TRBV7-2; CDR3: CASSLGRAVSGNTIYF; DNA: TGTGCCAGCAGCTTGGGCAGGGCCGTCTCTGGAAACACCATATATTTT
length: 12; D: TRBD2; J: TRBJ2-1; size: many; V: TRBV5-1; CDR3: CASGSGGIEQFF; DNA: TGCGCCAGCGGCTCGGGAGGGATTGAGCAGTTCTTC
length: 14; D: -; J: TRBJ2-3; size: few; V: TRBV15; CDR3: CATSRELVDDTQYF; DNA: TGTGCCACCAGCAGAGAACTCGTCGACGATACGCAGTATTTT
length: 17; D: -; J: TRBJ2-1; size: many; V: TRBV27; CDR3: CASSPRAGSPIYNEQFF; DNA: TGTGCCAGCAGTCCGAGGGCAGGGTCCCCAATATACAATGAGCAGTTCTTC
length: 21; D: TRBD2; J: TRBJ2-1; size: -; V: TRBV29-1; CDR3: CSVEDGRPRLAGGGLYNEQFF; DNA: TGCAGCGTTGAAGATGGGCGGCCAAGACTAGCGGGAGGAGGTCTATACAATGAGCAGTTCTTC
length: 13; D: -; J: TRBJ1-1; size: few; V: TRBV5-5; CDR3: CASSFTGFTEAFF; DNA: TGTGCCAGCAGCTTCACGGGGTTCACTGAAGCTTTCTTT
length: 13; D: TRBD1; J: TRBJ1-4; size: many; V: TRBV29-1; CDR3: CSGWTGLGEKLFF; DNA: TGCAGCGGATGGACAGGGTTGGGTGAAAAACTGTTTTTT
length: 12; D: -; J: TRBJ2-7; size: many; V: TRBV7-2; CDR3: CASSKYSYEQYF; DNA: TGTGCCAGCAGCAAGTACTCCTACGAGCAGTACTTC
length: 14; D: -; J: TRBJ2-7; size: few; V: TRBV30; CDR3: CAWSVGGDLREQYF; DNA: TGTGCCTGGAGTGTGGGGGGCGACCTTAGGGAGCAGTACTTC
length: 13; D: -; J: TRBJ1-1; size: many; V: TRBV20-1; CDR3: CSARDMGVGEAFF; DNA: TGCAGTGCTAGAGATATGGGGGTAGGTGAAGCTTTCTTT